The 8 T cell receptor beta chains in this list originate from one sample, sequenced in a study of T cells in Graves' hyperthyroidism and ophthalmopathy. Amplification of TCR beta CDR3 regions was performed using RNA transcripts as template. HTBI primers were used for first-round RT-PCR of the TCR CDR3. Via MiXCR, TCRdb re-called the multiplex PCR reads, giving one row per CDR3 protein. The repertoire holds hundreds of thousands of distinct CDR3 sequences, around a third seen once, with less than 40% in the top ten. Sequencing was carried out using blood. Receptors were obtained from a woman aged 40 to 49 with Graves' hyperthyroidism.

Of note for this clonotype: Because the CDR3 is missing its conserved closing phenylalanine or tryptophan, this is likely a read error. V usage is TRBV4-3 and J usage is TRBJ2-7; no firm D call. Germline assignment: CDR1 LGHNA and CDR2 YSLEER. The length of the CDR3 is 13 residues. The V gene lost 4 bases and the J gene lost 4 bases, with 11 bases spanning the gap. The CDR3 coding sequence is TGCGCCAGCAGCCGGGATTTACAATACGAGCAGTACCTC. Amino acid sequence: CASSRDLQYEQYL.

The sample holds many counts of this clonotype. The rearrangement uses TRBV12-3 or TRBV12-4 and TRBJ1-4; D gene ambiguous. This CDR3 contains 14 residues. V dropped 5 bases and J dropped 5 bases, with 12 bases sitting between them. Here the CDR3 reads CASSPAARNEKLFF. The CDR3 bases are TGTGCCAGCAGTCCGGCGGCGAGGAATGAAAAACTGTTTTTT.

This clonotype was seen more than once but under ten times. The junction departs from germline at one end; a sequencing error may be responsible. The gene calls are TRBV7-7 and TRBJ2-2; D possibly matches TRBD1 or TRBD2 (5 bases each). Germline CDR1 and CDR2: SSHAT and FNYEAQ (reference sequence). The CDR3 has 14 residues. DNA of the CDR3: TGTGCTAGCAGCTATAATACCGGGGCCCGGGAGCTGTTTTTT. It translates to CASSYNTGARELFF.

The rearrangement uses TRBV7-2 and TRBJ1-2; D unresolved. The germline V gene has CDR1 SGHTA and CDR2 FQGNSA. V was cut by 0 bases and J by 4 bases, with 18 bases left in between. The CDR3 totals 17 residues. CDR3 nucleotide sequence: TGTGCCAGCAGCTTAGCGTGGGTCACAGCCCAACTCTATGGCTACACCTTC. Its translation is CASSLAWVTAQLYGYTF.

This clonotype appeared many times. J is TRBJ1-3 and V is TRBV15; TRBD1 might be the D (6 bases). Germline assignment: CDR1 LNHNV and CDR2 YYDKDF (reference sequence). V lost 2 bases and J lost 1, with 12 bases in between. This CDR3 contains 16 residues. CDR3 loop: CATSRLITGSGNTIYF. Here the CDR3 DNA reads TGTGCCACCAGCAGACTTATTACAGGGTCTGGAAACACCATATATTTT. The entire variable domain, with the rest obtained from reference TRBV15 and TRBJ1-3, is as follows: DAMVIQNPRYQVTQFGKPVTLSCSQTLNHNVMYWYQQKSSQAPKLLFHYYDKDFNNEADTPDNFQSRRPNTSFCFLDIRSPGLGDTAMYLCATSRLITGSGNTIYFGEGSWLTVV.

At least ten counts were recorded for this clonotype. Its ends do not fully match the called genes, so a read error is possible. The chain has TRBV7-7 and TRBJ2-1; D may be TRBD2 (6 bases). This CDR3 has 13 amino acids. Germline values: CDR1 SSHAT, CDR2 FNYEAQ (reference sequence). CDR3: CASSLAVYNEQFF. CDR3 DNA: TGTGCTAGCAGCTTAGCGGTATACAATGAGCAGTTCTTC. Together with reference TRBV7-7 and TRBJ2-1, the CDR3 gives the full variable domain: GAGVSQSPRYKVTKRGQDVTLRCDPISSHATLYWYQQALGQGPEFLTYFNYEAQPDKSGLPSDRFSAERPEGSISTLTIQRTEQRDSAMYRCASSLAVYNEQFFGPGTRLTVL.

This clonotype was observed a few times. The chain uses TRBV10-3 and TRBJ2-5; 8 bases map to TRBD2. CDR3 length: 16 residues. Germline assignment: CDR1 ENHRY and CDR2 SYGVKD. With 4 bases clipped from V and 4 bases from J, the junction kept 11 bases outside the gene matches. The CDR3 sequence is CAISGAPGGGPETQYF. The CDR3 nucleotides are TGTGCCATCAGTGGGGCTCCCGGGGGGGGCCCAGAGACCCAGTACTTC.

In DNA, the CDR3 is TGTGCCAGCTCACCACAGGTGAGGGGCAACACTGAAGCTTTCTTT. Its protein product is CASSPQVRGNTEAFF. This chain uses TRBV18 with TRBJ1-1; weak D call: TRBD1 (5 bases). V was pared by 1 base and J by 2 bases, with 11 bases between. CDR3 length: 15 residues. The germline V gene has CDR1 KGHSH and CDR2 LQKENI. Complete variable domain (other parts from reference TRBV18 and TRBJ1-1): NAGVMQNPRHLVRRRGQEARLRCSPMKGHSHVYWYRQLPEEGLKFMVYLQKENIIDESGMPKERFSAEFPKEGPSILRIQQVVRGDSAAYFCASSPQVRGNTEAFFGQGTRLTVV.